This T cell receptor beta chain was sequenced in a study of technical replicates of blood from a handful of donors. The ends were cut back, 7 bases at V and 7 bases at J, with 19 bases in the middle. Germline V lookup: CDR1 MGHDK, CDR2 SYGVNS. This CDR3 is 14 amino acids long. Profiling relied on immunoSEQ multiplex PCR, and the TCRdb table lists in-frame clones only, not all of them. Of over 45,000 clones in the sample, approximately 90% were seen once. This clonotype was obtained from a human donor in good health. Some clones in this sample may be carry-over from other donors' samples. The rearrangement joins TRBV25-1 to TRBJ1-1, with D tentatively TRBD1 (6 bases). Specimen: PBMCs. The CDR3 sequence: CASTRDRSDSEAFF. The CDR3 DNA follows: TGTGCCAGCACCAGAGACAGGAGTGACAGTGAAGCTTTCTTT.